One and the same sample provided the 13 T cell receptor beta chains below, sequenced in a study of regulatory T cells in long-lasting Graves disease. The time point here: persistent/refractory GD, antithyroid drugs over 5 years with positive TRAb. From PBMCs, RNA was extracted and then used to make the TCR library. Arm-PCR of CDR3 regions and iRepertoire HTBI primers were used to build TCR beta libraries. Using its own MiXCR run on the multiplex PCR reads, TCRdb lists one record per CDR3 protein. The sample holds 300,000 to 500,000 distinct CDR3 sequences; 20% to 25% are singletons and the top ten take roughly 20%. The sequences come from peripheral blood mononuclear cells (PBMCs), collected when the disease was refractory, from a patient treated with antithyroid drugs. Source of these receptors: a female donor with Graves disease.

This clonotype showed up many times. The chain carries TRBV7-6 and TRBJ2-5, with a tentative D call TRBD1 (6 bases). The germline gives CDR1 SGHVS, CDR2 FNYEAQ. The V and J ends lost 5 bases and 5 bases respectively, with 12 bases between them. The CDR3 loop spans 13 amino acids. This chain's CDR3 is CASSPGTLETQYF. CDR3 sequence (DNA): TGTGCCAGCAGCCCCGGGACATTGGAGACCCAGTACTTC. The whole variable domain, remainder taken from reference TRBV7-6 and TRBJ2-5, is GAGVSQSPRYKVTKRGQDVALRCDPISGHVSLYWYRQALGQGPEFLTYFNYEAQQDKSGLPNDRFSAERPEGSISTLTIQRTEQRDSAMYRCASSPGTLETQYFGPGTRLLVL.

The rearrangement joins TRBV6-6 to TRBJ1-5; possibly TRBD1 for D (6 bases). Per germline, CDR1 MNHNY and CDR2 SVGAGI (reference sequence). Trimming removed 5 bases at V and 15 bases at J, with 20 bases between. This CDR3 contains 13 residues. The CDR3 bases are TGTGCCAGCAGTGGCCTAAGGGGGGGGCGGCGGCATTTT. This codes for CASSGLRGGRRHF.

The V gene is TRBV3-1, the J gene TRBJ1-3; D unclear. Germline values: CDR1 LGHDT, CDR2 YNNKEL (reference sequence). V was trimmed by 0 bases and J by 2 bases, leaving 8 bases between them. This CDR3 contains 15 residues. DNA for the CDR3: TGTGCCAGCAGCCAAGATACCTCAACTGGAAACACCATATATTTT. It encodes CASSQDTSTGNTIYF.

The V gene is TRBV15, the J gene TRBJ2-3, with D perhaps matching TRBD1 (5 bases). This CDR3 region has 15 residues. The V end lost 3 bases, the J end lost 2 bases, and 12 bases lay between the germline ends. CDR1 is LNHNV, CDR2 YYDKDF, per germline (reference sequence). CDR3: CATSRGRASTDTQYF. DNA of the CDR3: TGTGCCACCAGCAGGGGCAGGGCATCCACAGATACGCAGTATTTT.

The V gene is TRBV7-3, the J gene TRBJ1-6; 8 nucleotides line up with TRBD1. V dropped 2 bases and J dropped 6; count of bases not matched to a gene: 6. The CDR3 has 16 residues. Germline V gives CDR1 SGHTA, CDR2 FQGTGA. CDR3: CASSLRGDRGNSPLHF. CDR3 bases: TGTGCCAGCAGCTTACGGGGAGACAGGGGTAATTCACCCCTCCACTTT.

The CDR3 region is CASGQGTPEAFF. In nucleotides, the CDR3 is TGTGCCAGCGGTCAGGGGACTCCTGAAGCTTTCTTT. The chain couples TRBV13 to TRBJ1-1; possibly TRBD1 for D (6 bases). Germline CDR1 reads PRHDT; CDR2 reads FYEKMQ (reference sequence). The CDR3 runs 12 residues. The V gene lost 8 bases and the J gene lost 6 bases, with 13 bases spanning the gap.

The chain couples TRBV30 to TRBJ2-1; weak D call: TRBD2 (6 bases). V was cut by 4 bases and J by 0 bases, with 19 bases left in between. Germline values: CDR1 GTSNPN, CDR2 SVGIG (reference sequence). The CDR3 runs to 17 residues. The CDR3: CAWNLFGGFSSYNEQFF. The CDR3, as DNA: TGTGCCTGGAATCTCTTTGGAGGGTTTAGCTCCTACAATGAGCAGTTCTTC.

This chain links TRBV10-1 with TRBJ2-7; a possible D gene is TRBD2 (5 bases). CDR3 length equals 14 residues. Trimming took 3 bases from V and 5 from J, leaving 14 bases between them. Looked up from germline, CDR1 is WNHNN and CDR2 is SYGVQD (reference sequence). CDR3 coding DNA: TGCGCCAGCAGTGATGAGAGGGAAGGTGACGAGCAGTACTTC. It specifies CASSDEREGDEQYF.

This clonotype was recorded a few times. V gene TRBV7-2 combines with J gene TRBJ2-7; D is possibly TRBD2 (7 bases). The V end was cut by 3 bases, the J end by 5 bases, with 17 bases between. Germline V gives CDR1 SGHTA, CDR2 FQGNSA. There are 15 residues in the CDR3. CDR3 coding DNA: TGTGCCAGCAGCTTTGGGGGGGGGGCTTGGGACGAGCAGTACTTC. This sequence encodes CASSFGGGAWDEQYF.

This clonotype was counted a few times. The rearrangement links TRBV27 to TRBJ2-7, with D possibly TRBD1 on 6 matching bases. Germline loops: CDR1 MNHEY, CDR2 SMNVEV (reference sequence). The length of the CDR3 is 13 residues. With 9 bases removed from V and 2 bases from J, the gap between germline ends came to 14 bases. DNA of the CDR3: TGTGCCAGTGCGTGGGGGACAACCTACGAGCAGTACTTC. Translating gives CASAWGTTYEQYF.

This clonotype was picked up a small number of times. This chain links TRBV25-1 with TRBJ1-2, with TRBD1 matching 8 bases. There are 15 residues in the CDR3. V lost 1 base and J lost 8; bases outside the gene matches: 9. Per the germline V gene, CDR1 is MGHDK and CDR2 is SYGVNS. The CDR3 loop reads CASSESDRGLGGYTF. The DNA of the CDR3 is TGTGCCAGCAGTGAATCAGACAGGGGCCTTGGAGGCTACACCTTC.

This clonotype has only a few counts. The rearrangement links TRBV5-5 to TRBJ1-2, with 10 bases lining up with TRBD1. The CDR3 contains 15 residues. Germline V lookup: CDR1 SGHKS, CDR2 YYEKEE (reference sequence). J lost 2 bases, V lost 4 bases, and 5 bases had no gene match. CDR3 sequence: CASSAGQGRNYGYTF. In nucleotides, the CDR3 is TGTGCCAGCAGCGCGGGACAGGGGAGGAACTATGGCTACACCTTC.

This clonotype was counted a few times. This chain connects TRBV10-3 to TRBJ1-5, with D possibly TRBD1 on 5 matching bases. From germline, CDR1 is ENHRY and CDR2 SYGVKD. V was pared by 6 bases and J by 1 base, with 19 bases between. The CDR3 has 17 amino acids. CDR3 residues: CAIRADVGTASNQPQHF. In nucleotides, the CDR3 is TGTGCCATCAGGGCTGATGTGGGGACCGCCAGCAATCAGCCCCAGCATTTT.